Below are 21 T cell receptor beta chains sequenced from a single sample in a study of CXCR3-negative and CXCR3-positive naive CD8 T cells. No cognate antigen is known for these TCRs. The study's findings and limits: Comparison of naive cells showed more hydrophobic TRB CDR3s in CXCR3-positive than in CXCR3-negative naive cells.

UMI-tagged TRB cDNA libraries were built via 5' RACE. TCRdb re-called the 5' RACE reads, yielding one record per CDR3 amino acid sequence without DNA. This sample carries over 55,000 distinct CDR3 sequences, with 0.5% to 0.6% going to the ten biggest clones. The sample consisted of naive CXCR3+ CD8+ T cells from blood. The sample's subset: CD45RO-CCR7+CD27+CD95- naive CD8+ T cells expressing CXCR3 (TNR3+). The receptors were sampled from a human donor in good health. Some clones in this sample may be carry-over from other donors' samples.

The rearrangement uses TRBV6-2 or TRBV6-3 and TRBJ1-4. The CDR3 runs to 14 residues. The germline V gene encodes CDR1 MNHEY and CDR2 SVGEGT. The CDR3 sequence: CAGSYATVNEKLFF.

The rearrangement links TRBV11-3 to TRBJ2-1; TCRdb lists TRBD2, though no DNA is available to test this call. The germline CDR1 and CDR2 sequences are SGHNT and YENEEA. CDR3 length: 15 amino acids. The CDR3 spells CGSSLPGDSGNEQFF.

This rearrangement joins TRBV15 to TRBJ2-1. The CDR3 is made up of 15 amino acids. In germline, CDR1 is LNHNV, CDR2 YYDKDF (reference sequence). CDR3: CATSRPSDGYNEQFF.

This chain uses TRBV29-1 with TRBJ1-1; absent DNA, TCRdb's TRBD1 call cannot be checked. Germline CDR1 and CDR2: SQVTM and ANQGSEA. CDR3 length equals 15 residues. The CDR3 here is CSVAGTGMGNTEAFF. Complete variable domain (other parts from reference TRBV29-1 and TRBJ1-1): SAVISQKPSRDICQRGTSLTIQCQVDSQVTMMFWYRQQPGQSLTLIATANQGSEATYESGFVIDKFPISRPNLTFSTLTVSNMSPEDSSIYLCSVAGTGMGNTEAFFGQGTRLTVV.

V is TRBV29-1 and J is TRBJ2-7. Germline CDR1 and CDR2: SQVTM and ANQGSEA. The CDR3 is 13 residues long. The CDR3 sequence: CSVEGGTSYEQYF.

The J gene is TRBJ2-7, the V gene TRBV6-6; the D call of TRBD2 rests on TCRdb alone, since no DNA is present to check it. CDR1 and CDR2 (germline): MNHNY, SVGAGI (reference sequence). The CDR3 covers 14 residues. The CDR3 region is CASILGLAHYEQYF.

This chain links TRBV14 with TRBJ2-3. The CDR3 length is 14 residues. Germline V gene sequence: CDR1 SGHDN, CDR2 FVKESK. CDR3: CASRSIEQSDTQYF.

The gene calls are TRBV5-1 and TRBJ1-1; the TCRdb D gene call, TRBD1, has no DNA to confirm it. The CDR3 extends over 15 amino acids. Looked up from germline, CDR1 is SGHRS and CDR2 is YFSETQ. The CDR3 sequence is CASSLAGGGHTEAFF.

The gene calls are TRBV29-1 and TRBJ2-1; TCRdb's D call of TRBD1 is untestable without DNA. The CDR3 has 14 amino acids. Looked up from germline, CDR1 is SQVTM and CDR2 is ANQGSEA. CDR3 sequence reads: CSVHPGLSYNEQFF.

J is TRBJ2-2 and V is TRBV12-3 or TRBV12-4; TCRdb names TRBD2, which stays unverified in the absence of DNA. The CDR3 sequence is 12 residues long. The CDR3 here is CASSPTRGELFF.

This chain connects TRBV6-2 or TRBV6-3 to TRBJ1-5. Looked up from germline, CDR1 is MNHEY and CDR2 is SVGEGT. The CDR3 covers 15 residues. The CDR3 sequence: CASSAVREASQPQHF.

This chain joins TRBV7-9 and TRBJ2-7; TCRdb designates TRBD1, a call that cannot be tested without DNA. Germline V gene sequence: CDR1 SEHNR, CDR2 FQNEAQ (reference sequence). The CDR3 runs 14 residues. The CDR3 protein is CASSRGQAVGEQYF.

This rearrangement joins TRBV3-1 to TRBJ2-1; TCRdb's D call of TRBD2 is untestable without DNA. The CDR3 has 20 amino acids. CDR1 and CDR2 (germline): LGHDT, YNNKEL (reference sequence). The CDR3 spells CASSLPLTSSGIGTYNEQFF.

V usage is TRBV12-3 or TRBV12-4 and J usage is TRBJ2-1; the TCRdb call, TRBD2, lacks DNA for checking. The CDR3 has 12 amino acids. CDR3: CASSSAGLEQFF.

The chain links TRBV14 to TRBJ2-7. Germline V gene sequence: CDR1 SGHDN, CDR2 FVKESK. The CDR3 contains 14 residues. The CDR3 region is CASSQGPVTNEQYF.

V is TRBV9 and J is TRBJ1-3; with no DNA, the TCRdb D assignment of TRBD1 cannot be verified. The germline CDR1 and CDR2 sequences are SGDLS and YYNGEE. There are 15 residues in the CDR3. CDR3 sequence: CASSVDGGAGNTIYF.

V usage is TRBV25-1 and J usage is TRBJ2-7. The CDR3 sequence is 11 residues long. Germline CDR1 and CDR2: MGHDK and SYGVNS. This CDR3 reads CATELAYEQYF.

V and J are TRBV6-5 and TRBJ1-5. The CDR3 covers 13 residues. Germline CDR1 MNHEY, CDR2 SVGAGI. This chain's CDR3 is CASSYSEGQPQHF.

The CDR3 sequence is CASSTTSPGHEQYF. The rearrangement uses TRBV5-1 and TRBJ2-7; without DNA, the TCRdb call of TRBD1 cannot be checked. The CDR3 runs to 14 residues. The germline V gene encodes CDR1 SGHRS and CDR2 YFSETQ. The full variable domain, rest sourced from reference TRBV5-1 and TRBJ2-7, is KAGVTQTPRYLIKTRGQQVTLSCSPISGHRSVSWYQQTPGQGLQFLFEYFSETQRNKGNFPGRFSGRQFSNSRSEMNVSTLELGDSALYLCASSTTSPGHEQYFGPGTRLTVT.

This chain joins TRBV7-9 and TRBJ2-2; TCRdb lists TRBD1, though no DNA is available to test this call. There are 14 residues in the CDR3. Germline lookup yields CDR1 SEHNR and CDR2 FQNEAQ (reference sequence). The chain's CDR3 is CASSPGAGAGELFF.

The chain carries TRBV19 and TRBJ1-1; TCRdb indicates TRBD1, and absent DNA this call remains unverified. Germline CDR1 reads LNHDA; CDR2 reads SQIVND (reference sequence). CDR3 length: 14 residues. CDR3 protein: CASRVGQGNTEAFF.